The entry below describes one T cell receptor (beta chain). Its antigen remains unidentified. The source of the sample is a study of T-cell reconstitution after alpha-beta-depleted transplantation in children. Study-wide points: Several hundred expanded graft clones reportedly were the source of alpha-beta T cells about two months after transplant. Diversity of TCRbeta at day 60 was high in some patients, arising from surviving recipient T cells and thymic progenitors.

Trimming stripped 5 bases from V and 6 bases from J, with 14 bases between. Germline CDR1 reads LNHNV; CDR2 reads YYDKDF (reference sequence). The CDR3 is 13 residues long. Unique molecular identifiers were incorporated during preparation of the TCRbeta library. TCRdb re-analysed the PCR reads in MiXCR, keeping a single row per CDR3 protein. The sample shows about 420,000 distinct CDR3 sequences, around 16% of them seen only once. The source was PBMCs, mostly from graft donor cells, collected 360 days after TCRalphabeta/CD19-depleted stem cell transplant. The chain couples TRBV15 to TRBJ2-7; D uncertain. The TCR was taken from a boy younger than two who had a stem cell transplant for Wiskott-Aldrich syndrome, so the T cells may come from the graft donor. The CDR3 DNA reads TGTGCCACCAGCCTCGGACCATGGGGCGAGCAGTACTTC. Translation: CATSLGPWGEQYF.